A selection of T cell receptor beta chains follows, all from one sample in a study of cytomegalovirus exposure and HLA in healthy donors. Produced via immunoSEQ multiplex PCR; TCRdb's table is partial and in-frame only. Here the sample spans around 100,000 clones, approximately 82% being singletons. Material: PBMCs. These receptors came from a man aged 30 to 39 in good health and CMV-seropositive. The CDR3 runs from the conserved cysteine through the conserved F or W. A D gene is named only where the DNA matches it firmly. A row's size may be missing; if present it is once, few, many or a size class.

cdr3_aa cdr3_nt d_call j_call clone_size v_call
CASNTGDYGYTF TGTGCCAGCAATACAGGGGACTATGGCTACACCTTC TRBD1 TRBJ1-2 . TRBV18
CASSQAATSGYEQYF TGCGCCAGCAGCCAAGCCGCGACTAGCGGCTACGAGCAGTACTTC TRBD2 TRBJ2-7 few TRBV4-1
CASSLRGGTGELFF TGCGCCAGCAGCCTCAGGGGCGGCACCGGGGAGCTGTTTTTT . TRBJ2-2 . TRBV5-1
CASSALTGLYGYTF TGTGCCAGCAGCGCGCTGACAGGGCTTTATGGCTACACCTTC TRBD1 TRBJ1-2 . TRBV11-1
CSSSLIFAGYYNEQFF TGTTCCAGCAGCTTAATATTTGCCGGGTACTACAATGAGCAGTTCTTC . TRBJ2-1 . TRBV7-9
CASSDSLAEQFF TGCGCCAGCAGTGACTCACTAGCGGAGCAGTTCTTC TRBD2 TRBJ2-1 . TRBV10-1
CASSQVMGRMNTEAFF TGCGCCAGCAGCCAAGTCATGGGCAGGATGAACACTGAAGCTTTCTTT . TRBJ1-1 . TRBV4-1
CASSKGADTGELFF TGCGCCAGCAGTAAGGGGGCGGACACCGGGGAGCTGTTTTTT TRBD1 TRBJ2-2 . TRBV5-1
CASSSGEGRETQYF TGTGCCAGCAGCTCCGGAGAGGGCAGAGAGACCCAGTACTTC . TRBJ2-5 . TRBV7-9
CAISIRDYSTEQYF TGTGCCATCAGTATCCGGGACTATAGTACCGAGCAGTACTTC TRBD2 TRBJ2-7 once TRBV10-3
CAISPPSQETQYF TGTGCCATCAGCCCCCCCTCCCAAGAGACCCAGTACTTC . TRBJ2-5 . TRBV10-3
CASSLDPGRGYEQYF TGTGCCAGCAGCTTAGACCCGGGGAGAGGTTACGAGCAGTACTTC . TRBJ2-7 . TRBV7-2